These 26 T cell receptor beta chains originate from one sample sequenced in a study of cytomegalovirus exposure and HLA in healthy donors. The PCR had 60 Vbeta and 13 Jbeta primers. Produced via immunoSEQ multiplex PCR; TCRdb's table is partial and in-frame only. The table lists about 150,000 clones, around 75% of them singletons. Sequencing was performed on PBMCs. Receptors originate from a man in his 60s in good health and CMV-seronegative.

V usage is TRBV27 and J usage is TRBJ2-7, with D possibly matching TRBD1 (6 bases). The germline V gene encodes CDR1 MNHEY and CDR2 SMNVEV (reference sequence). This CDR3 is 15 amino acids long. V lost 4 bases and J 4 bases, leaving 17 bases between the germline ends. The DNA for the CDR3 is TGTGCCAGCAGTTCCTATCCCGGCAGGGGTTACGAGCAGTACTTC. The encoded protein is CASSSYPGRGYEQYF.

This sequence joins TRBV7-7 and TRBJ2-2; D is undetermined. V dropped 6 bases and J dropped 6 bases, with 14 bases sitting between them. From germline, CDR1 is SSHAT and CDR2 FNYEAQ (reference sequence). CDR3 size: 14 residues. The DNA for the CDR3 is TGTGCCAGCAGATCCCAGGAATGCGCCGGGGAGCTGTTTTTT. Translated: CASRSQECAGELFF.

V and J are TRBV4-1 and TRBJ2-3, with D unresolved. Trimming took 3 bases from V and 0 from J, leaving 10 bases between them. This CDR3 has 15 amino acids. Germline V gene sequence: CDR1 MGHRA, CDR2 YSYEKL. The CDR3 region has the DNA TGCGCCAGCAGCCAGCTAGGTACTAGCACAGATACGCAGTATTTT. Its protein is CASSQLGTSTDTQYF.

The chain links TRBV28 to TRBJ2-7, with a tentative D call TRBD2 (6 bases). Trimming took 4 bases from V and 3 from J, leaving 16 bases between them. Germline V gives CDR1 MDHEN, CDR2 SYDVKM. The CDR3 consists of 15 residues. The CDR3 DNA reads as TGTGCCAGCAGTTCGCGGGACGGCCTTTACTACGAGCAGTACTTC. Its translation is CASSSRDGLYYEQYF.

CDR3 residues: CASSEAYEAYGYTF. Written as DNA, the CDR3 is TGTGCCAGCAGTGAAGCGTACGAGGCCTATGGCTACACCTTC. The rearrangement joins TRBV6-1 to TRBJ1-2; no firm D call. The germline V gene encodes CDR1 MNHNS and CDR2 SASEGT. CDR3 length: 14 amino acids. V was pared by 0 bases and J by 4 bases, with 9 bases between.

The J gene is TRBJ1-1, the V gene TRBV5-8; 7 bases match TRBD1. Trimming removed 5 bases from V and 0 bases from J; junction bases left unmatched: 7. Germline V gene sequence: CDR1 SGHTS, CDR2 YDEGEE. The CDR3 totals 15 residues. DNA of the CDR3: TGTGCCAGCAGACAGACAGGGCTCTTGAACACTGAAGCTTTCTTT. Translated, it gives CASRQTGLLNTEAFF.

The chain has TRBV15 and TRBJ1-1; 7 nucleotides line up with TRBD1. This CDR3 has 14 residues. J gave up 4 bases and V 4 bases, and 6 bases lay outside the gene matches. Germline V gives CDR1 LNHNV, CDR2 YYDKDF (reference sequence). The CDR3 region is CATSTDRESTEAFF. The CDR3 DNA sequence: TGTGCCACCAGCACAGACAGGGAAAGCACTGAAGCTTTCTTT.

About this clone: This specimen includes other DNA sequences encoding the same CDR3. The V call is TRBV27, the J call TRBJ2-7; a possible D gene is TRBD2 (5 bases). With 6 bases removed from V and 1 base from J, the gap between germline ends came to 10 bases. The CDR3 is 13 residues long. In germline, CDR1 is MNHEY, CDR2 SMNVEV (reference sequence). The CDR3 here is CASSLRASYEQYF. The CDR3 DNA sequence: TGTGCCAGCAGCTTGAGGGCTTCCTACGAGCAGTACTTC.

V and J are TRBV2 and TRBJ1-1; 8 nucleotides align to TRBD1. With V trimmed by 10 bases and J by 4 bases, 14 bases remained unmatched. CDR1 is SNHLY, CDR2 FYNNEI, per germline. The CDR3 is 15 amino acids. CDR3 amino acids: CATGRILQGGTEAFF. The CDR3, as DNA: TGTGCCACCGGGCGTATTTTACAGGGGGGCACTGAAGCTTTCTTT.

V usage is TRBV7-9 and J usage is TRBJ1-2; tentatively, D is TRBD1 (6 bases). V shed 1 base and J shed 9 bases, with 15 bases lying between them. The CDR3 runs 14 residues. Germline lookup yields CDR1 SEHNR and CDR2 FQNEAQ (reference sequence). The CDR3 DNA sequence: TGTGCCAGCAGCTTAGATCGGGACAAAACGAGCTACACCTTC. Protein sequence: CASSLDRDKTSYTF.

This clone is a singleton in its sample. V is TRBV7-9 and J is TRBJ2-7; D uncertain. The V gene lost 1 base and the J gene lost 5 bases, with 3 bases spanning the gap. The V gene's germline CDR1 is SEHNR and CDR2 FQNEAQ (reference sequence). The CDR3 spans 11 residues. The CDR3 DNA reads as TGTGCCAGCAGCTTAGTAGACGAGCAGTACTTC. Amino acids: CASSLVDEQYF. Variable domain in full (rest from reference TRBV7-9 and TRBJ2-7): DTGVSQNPRHKITKRGQNVTFRCDPISEHNRLYWYRQTLGQGPEFLTYFQNEAQLEKSRLLSDRFSAERPKGSFSTLEIQRTEQGDSAMYLCASSLVDEQYFGPGTRLTVT.

The DNA for the CDR3 is TGTGCCAGCAGCTTAGGGGGGGGGCAAGAGACCCAGTACTTC. This codes for CASSLGGGQETQYF. The chain employs TRBV7-2 and TRBJ2-5, with 7 bases that match TRBD2. The junction had 1 base not matched to a gene; V was cut back by 1 base and J by 2 bases. The CDR3 totals 14 residues. Germline values: CDR1 SGHTA, CDR2 FQGNSA.

A remark on this clone: Other DNA variants within this sample encode the same CDR3. The V gene is TRBV7-2, the J gene TRBJ2-5, with TRBD1 identical over 8 bases. CDR3 size: 13 residues. Germline lookup yields CDR1 SGHTA and CDR2 FQGNSA. Trimming at V came to 6 bases and at J to 4 bases, leaving 4 bases not matched to a gene. The CDR3 protein is CASSYTGGETQYF. In DNA form, the CDR3 reads TGTGCCAGCAGTTATACAGGGGGAGAGACCCAGTACTTC.

For the CDR3, the DNA is TGCGCCAGCAGTCCGGACAGGCAAGAGACCCAGTACTTC. Encoded protein: CASSPDRQETQYF. The chain joins TRBV10-1 to TRBJ2-5; TRBD1 agrees at 7 bases. This CDR3 is 13 amino acids long. After removal of 5 bases from V and 2 bases from J, the junction contained 2 bases not matched to a gene. Per the germline V gene, CDR1 is WNHNN and CDR2 is SYGVQD (reference sequence).

This clone was found a few times. The V and J genes are TRBV19 and TRBJ2-6; TRBD2 might be the D (5 bases). Per germline, CDR1 LNHDA and CDR2 SQIVND (reference sequence). This CDR3 is built from 16 residues. V lost 4 bases and J 1 base, leaving 11 bases between the germline ends. This CDR3 is CASSTLGGSGANVLTF. DNA of the CDR3: TGTGCCAGTAGTACCCTAGGCGGGTCTGGGGCCAACGTCCTGACTTTC.

This chain joins TRBV5-1 and TRBJ2-3; 13 bases line up with TRBD2. The CDR3 covers 18 residues. Germline V gene lookup returns CDR1 SGHRS and CDR2 YFSETQ. Trimming cost V 4 bases and J 0 bases; bases outside gene matches: 8. CDR3 coding DNA: TGCGCCAGCAGCATCCCCGGGACTAGCGGGACCAGCACAGATACGCAGTATTTT. Protein sequence: CASSIPGTSGTSTDTQYF.

This clone has a single count. V and J are TRBV9 and TRBJ1-3; a possible D gene is TRBD1 (5 bases). The length of the CDR3 is 13 residues. Trimming left V 0 bases short and J 11 bases short, with 12 bases between. Germline V gene lookup returns CDR1 SGDLS and CDR2 YYNGEE. The CDR3 region is CASSVDGGGAIYF. The CDR3 DNA reads as TGTGCCAGCAGCGTAGACGGGGGTGGAGCCATATATTTT.

The chain is built from TRBV28 and TRBJ2-1; the D gene is possibly TRBD2 (6 bases). Germline assignment: CDR1 MDHEN and CDR2 SYDVKM. Deletions cut 3 bases from V and 9 bases from J, with 18 bases between. The CDR3 runs to 15 residues. The CDR3 sequence: CASSFSPASDREQFF. The CDR3 DNA sequence: TGTGCCAGCAGTTTCTCCCCTGCTAGCGACCGTGAGCAGTTCTTC.

The rearrangement links TRBV6-5 to TRBJ1-5, with D maybe TRBD1 (5 bases). CDR3 length equals 13 residues. Trimming stripped 6 bases from V and 4 bases from J, with 10 bases between. Germline values: CDR1 MNHEY, CDR2 SVGAGI. The CDR3, as DNA: TGTGCCAGCAGCCCAGGGAGGAATCAGCCCCAGCATTTT. It yields the protein CASSPGRNQPQHF.

This clone appeared a single time. The chain couples TRBV10-3 to TRBJ1-3; the D is unclear. Germline loops: CDR1 ENHRY, CDR2 SYGVKD. V lost 4 bases and J lost 0, with 10 bases in between. CDR3 length: 15 residues. CDR3: CAISADGISGNTIYF. CDR3 sequence (DNA): TGTGCCATCAGTGCGGACGGGATCTCTGGAAACACCATATATTTT.

This chain uses TRBV11-2 with TRBJ2-1; 7 bases match TRBD2. This CDR3 has 16 amino acids. With 1 base clipped from V and 4 bases from J, the junction kept 7 bases outside the gene matches. Germline V lookup: CDR1 SGHAT, CDR2 FQNNGV. The CDR3 DNA reads as TGTGCCAGCAGCTTAGTAGTTACTAGCGCTTACAATGAGCAGTTCTTC. Translation: CASSLVVTSAYNEQFF. Filled out from reference TRBV11-2 and TRBJ2-1, the complete variable domain reads EAGVAQSPRYKIIEKRQSVAFWCNPISGHATLYWYQQILGQGPKLLIQFQNNGVVDDSQLPKDRFSAERLKGVDSTLKIQPAKLEDSAVYLCASSLVVTSAYNEQFFGPGTRLTVL.

The J gene is TRBJ1-2, the V gene TRBV29-1; no reliable D call. Germline V gene lookup returns CDR1 SQVTM and CDR2 ANQGSEA. The ends were cut back, 7 bases at V and 2 bases at J, with 17 bases in the middle. The CDR3 loop spans 14 amino acids. CDR3 sequence (DNA): TGCAGCGCCGAACCCGTCGGTCGGAACTATGGCTACACCTTC. This gives the protein CSAEPVGRNYGYTF.

The J gene is TRBJ1-4, the V gene TRBV15; 7 bases align to TRBD1. This CDR3 contains 13 residues. J gave up 8 bases and V 6 bases, and 6 bases lay outside the gene matches. Germline values: CDR1 LNHNV, CDR2 YYDKDF (reference sequence). CDR3: CATRQGGGEKLFF. Written as DNA, the CDR3 is TGTGCCACCAGGCAGGGGGGTGGGGAAAAACTGTTTTTT. Complete variable domain (other parts from reference TRBV15 and TRBJ1-4): DAMVIQNPRYQVTQFGKPVTLSCSQTLNHNVMYWYQQKSSQAPKLLFHYYDKDFNNEADTPDNFQSRRPNTSFCFLDIRSPGLGDTAMYLCATRQGGGEKLFFGSGTQLSVL.

The CDR3 is CASSMGPPGLASEQFF. The CDR3 DNA sequence: TGTGCCAGTAGTATGGGGCCTCCGGGACTAGCGTCCGAGCAGTTCTTC. The chain couples TRBV19 to TRBJ2-1; 10 bases map to TRBD2. Germline-derived CDR1 and CDR2 are LNHDA and SQIVND (reference sequence). The ends lost 3 bases at V and 10 bases at J; junction bases unmatched: 12. This CDR3 region has 16 residues.

The chain recombines TRBV27 with TRBJ1-1; D is uncertain. The CDR3 is 16 residues long. Between the trimmed V and J ends, which lost 6 bases and 0 bases, there was a span of 17 bases. Germline V gives CDR1 MNHEY, CDR2 SMNVEV (reference sequence). In DNA form, the CDR3 reads TGTGCCAGCAGCCTCCTCCCGGGGAGCCTGAACACTGAAGCTTTCTTT. Translated, it gives CASSLLPGSLNTEAFF.

This CDR3 is CASSENRGGYTF. The CDR3 nucleotides are TGTGCCAGCAGTGAAAACAGGGGTGGCTACACCTTC. The rearrangement links TRBV2 to TRBJ1-2; 7 positions agree with TRBD1. This CDR3 has 12 amino acids. CDR1 and CDR2 from the germline V gene are SNHLY and FYNNEI. V lost 2 bases and J lost 7; bases outside the gene matches: 1.